This T cell receptor beta chain was documented in a study of identical twins. This clonotype was recorded a few times. A universal primer site was added by template switching, and unique molecular identifiers were carried by the cDNA. TCRdb called the 5' RACE reads again in MiXCR, with one record for every CDR3 protein. The data contain about 450,000 distinct CDR3 sequences, roughly 20% of them singletons. J gave up 4 bases and V 1 base, and 15 bases lay outside the gene matches. The CDR3 runs to 19 residues. Germline V lookup: CDR1 DFQATT, CDR2 SNEGSKA (reference sequence). The source is a man aged 45 to 65 in good health. V is TRBV20-1 and J is TRBJ2-1, with TRBD2 matching 11 bases. Sequenced material: naive T cells sorted from blood. CDR3 bases: TGCAGTGCTAGAGTAGGTACTAGCGGGGGAGGAAGAAATTACAATGAGCAGTTCTTC. It yields the protein CSARVGTSGGGRNYNEQFF.